This T cell receptor (beta chain) appears in the sequencing data of a study of cytomegalovirus exposure and HLA in healthy donors. Germline values: CDR1 SGHNT, CDR2 YYREEE (reference sequence). V was trimmed by 1 base and J by 4 bases, leaving 14 bases between them. This CDR3 contains 15 residues. The primer mix had 60 Vbeta and 13 Jbeta primers. Sequencing used immunoSEQ multiplex PCR; TCRdb keeps in-frame clones, though not all of them. The profile shows about 160,000 clones, approximately 80% of them singletons. The rearrangement joins TRBV5-4 to TRBJ2-5, with D possibly being TRBD2 (7 bases). The receptor was isolated from a man aged 30-40 years in good health and CMV-seronegative. The sequenced material came from PBMCs. This CDR3 reads CASSLTGWGGETQYF. The DNA for the CDR3 is TGTGCCAGCAGCTTGACAGGGTGGGGGGGAGAGACCCAGTACTTC.